A selection of T cell receptor beta chains follows, all from one sample in a study of blood T cell repertoires in COVID-19. Assay used: immunoSEQ multiplex PCR; TCRdb lists only in-frame clones, some missing. The repertoire holds 20,000 to 30,000 clones, with around 83% as singletons. Input material: peripheral blood. The receptors come from a human donor in a cohort sampled during active COVID-19. Both conserved end residues are part of each CDR3. D genes are given only for firm matches. Expanded clones are given a class, and other clones once, few, many or no size at all.

j_call: TRBJ1-4
v_call: TRBV7-9
clone_size: .
d_call: .
cdr3_length: 14
cdr3_aa: CASSLEGVGEKLFF
cdr3_nt: TGTGCCAGCAGCTTAGAGGGGGTTGGTGAAAAACTGTTTTTT

j_call: TRBJ2-3
v_call: TRBV9
clone_size: .
d_call: .
cdr3_length: 15
cdr3_aa: CASSVGARSTDTQYF
cdr3_nt: TGTGCCAGCAGCGTAGGAGCCCGATCGACAGATACGCAGTATTTT

j_call: TRBJ2-3
v_call: TRBV6-5
clone_size: .
d_call: .
cdr3_length: 15
cdr3_aa: CASSYSIGSTDTQYF
cdr3_nt: TGTGCCAGCAGTTACTCGATCGGTAGCACAGATACGCAGTATTTT

j_call: TRBJ1-6
v_call: TRBV6-2/TRBV6-3
clone_size: .
d_call: TRBD1
cdr3_length: 15
cdr3_aa: CASSYFPRQGHPLHF
cdr3_nt: TGTGCCAGCAGTTACTTCCCCCGACAGGGGCACCCCCTCCACTTT

j_call: TRBJ2-2
v_call: TRBV6-5
clone_size: .
d_call: TRBD1
cdr3_length: 15
cdr3_aa: CAISPGDRDTGELFF
cdr3_nt: TGTGCCATATCCCCTGGGGACAGGGACACCGGGGAGCTGTTTTTT

j_call: TRBJ2-7
v_call: TRBV9
clone_size: once
d_call: TRBD2
cdr3_length: 14
cdr3_aa: CASSPGTSGYEQYF
cdr3_nt: TGTGCCAGCAGCCCAGGGACTAGCGGGTACGAGCAGTACTTC

j_call: TRBJ2-2
v_call: TRBV9
clone_size: .
d_call: .
cdr3_length: 13
cdr3_aa: CASSVDIAGELFF
cdr3_nt: TGTGCCAGCAGCGTCGACATCGCCGGGGAGCTGTTTTTT

j_call: TRBJ2-7
v_call: TRBV27
clone_size: .
d_call: .
cdr3_length: 15
cdr3_aa: CASLIAPPSAYEQYF
cdr3_nt: TGTGCCAGTCTTATAGCGCCCCCATCCGCCTACGAGCAGTACTTC

j_call: TRBJ2-5
v_call: TRBV23-1
clone_size: .
d_call: TRBD1
cdr3_length: 17
cdr3_aa: CASSHLGKSDRQETQYF
cdr3_nt: TGCGCCAGCAGTCATCTAGGTAAATCGGACAGGCAAGAGACCCAGTACTTC

j_call: TRBJ1-2
v_call: TRBV7-2
clone_size: once
d_call: TRBD1
cdr3_length: 15
cdr3_aa: CASSSGQGLNRGYTF
cdr3_nt: TGTGCCAGCAGCTCAGGACAGGGGCTAAATCGAGGCTACACCTTC